This T cell receptor (beta chain) derives from a study of T cell changes during pregnancy in multiple sclerosis. Germline CDR1 MDHEN, CDR2 SYDVKM. Trimming cost V 5 bases and J 0 bases; bases outside gene matches: 4. This CDR3 has 14 amino acids. Here immunoSEQ multiplex PCR was the method, and the copy in TCRdb shows in-frame clones only, minus some. The repertoire holds under 25,000 clones, with about nine tenths as singletons. Sample: CD8+ T cells from peripheral blood mononuclear cells, taken in the first trimester of pregnancy. The origin of this receptor is a female donor in good health, enrolled as a control in a pregnancy study. The chain combines TRBV28 with TRBJ2-7; 7 nucleotides match TRBD2. CDR3 bases: TGTGCCAGCAGTGGTCGCGGGGGCTCCTACGAGCAGTACTTC. Its protein product is CASSGRGGSYEQYF.